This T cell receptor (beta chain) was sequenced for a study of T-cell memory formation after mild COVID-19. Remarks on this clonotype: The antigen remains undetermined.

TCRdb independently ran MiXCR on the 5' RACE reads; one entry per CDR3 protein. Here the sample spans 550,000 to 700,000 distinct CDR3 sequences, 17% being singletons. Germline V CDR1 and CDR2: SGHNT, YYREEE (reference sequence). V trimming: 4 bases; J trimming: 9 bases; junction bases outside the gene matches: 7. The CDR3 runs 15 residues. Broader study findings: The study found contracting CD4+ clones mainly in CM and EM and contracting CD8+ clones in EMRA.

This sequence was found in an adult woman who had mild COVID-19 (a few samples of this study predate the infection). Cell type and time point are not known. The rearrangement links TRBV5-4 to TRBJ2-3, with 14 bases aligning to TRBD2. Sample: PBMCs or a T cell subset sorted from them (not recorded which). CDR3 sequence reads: CASSGTGTSGGTQYF. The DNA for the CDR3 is TGTGCCAGCAGCGGAACCGGGACTAGCGGGGGCACGCAGTATTTT.